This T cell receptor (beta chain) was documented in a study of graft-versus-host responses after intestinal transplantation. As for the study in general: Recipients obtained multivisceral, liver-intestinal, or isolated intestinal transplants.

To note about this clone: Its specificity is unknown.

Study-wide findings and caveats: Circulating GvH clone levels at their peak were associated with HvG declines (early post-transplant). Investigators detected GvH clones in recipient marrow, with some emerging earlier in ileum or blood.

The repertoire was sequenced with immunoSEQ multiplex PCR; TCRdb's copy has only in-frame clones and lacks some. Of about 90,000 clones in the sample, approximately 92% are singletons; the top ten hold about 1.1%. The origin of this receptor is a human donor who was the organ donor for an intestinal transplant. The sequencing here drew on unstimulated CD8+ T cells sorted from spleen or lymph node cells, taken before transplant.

This chain's CDR3 is CASSYMAGGLNEQFF. The DNA for the CDR3 is TGTGCCAGCAGCTATATGGCGGGGGGGCTTAATGAGCAGTTCTTC. The rearrangement links TRBV7-3 to TRBJ2-1; the match to TRBD2 covers 9 bases. V gave up 4 bases and J gave up 7 bases; unmatched junction bases: 8. The V gene's germline CDR1 is SGHTA and CDR2 FQGTGA. CDR3 length equals 15 residues. Drawing the rest from reference TRBV7-3 and TRBJ2-1, the complete variable domain is GAGVSQTPSNKVTEKGKYVELRCDPISGHTALYWYRQSLGQGPEFLIYFQGTGAADDSGLPNDRFFAVRPEGSVSTLKIQRTERGDSAVYLCASSYMAGGLNEQFFGPGTRLTVL.